This is a list of T cell receptor beta chains from one sample in a study of Ad26.COV2.S vaccination and SARS-CoV-2 variants. Method: immunoSEQ multiplex PCR; TCRdb's copy keeps in-frame clones and lacks some. The sample carries roughly 400,000 clones, around 91% recorded once. The starting material was peripheral blood, obtained in a trial of Ad26.COV2.S vaccine versus placebo. The receptors originated from a person aged 18 to 59 who received the Ad26.COV2.S COVID-19 vaccine or a placebo. CDR3s include the opening cysteine and the closing phenylalanine or tryptophan. Fields, in order: clone size, D gene, J gene, V gene, CDR3 DNA, CDR3 protein. The D gene is left open where the match is weak. Size is stated for part of the rows, as once, few or many counts, or as a class when the clone is expanded.

>-|-|TRBJ2-1|TRBV12-1
TGTGCCAGCAGCTCCCAGACTAGCGGCAGAGGGGGTGAGCAGTTCTTC
CASSSQTSGRGGEQFF
>-|TRBD1|TRBJ1-6|TRBV25-1
TGTGCCAGCACCGAGACAGGGGCAGGCTCACCCCTCCACTTT
CASTETGAGSPLHF
>-|-|TRBJ2-5|TRBV10-3
TGTGCCATCAGTGGAGGGAGAGAACAAGAGACCCAGTACTTC
CAISGGREQETQYF
>-|TRBD1|TRBJ2-5|TRBV6-5
TGTGCCATTCACCGGGACAGGGGATCCCAAGAGACCCAGTACTTC
CAIHRDRGSQETQYF
>-|-|TRBJ2-3|TRBV28
TGTGCCAGCACGCAGGGCAACACAGATACGCAGTATTTT
CASTQGNTDTQYF
>-|TRBD1|TRBJ2-5|TRBV5-5
TGTGCCAGCAGCCCTCAGGCAGGGGGCGTAGAGACCCAGTACTTC
CASSPQAGGVETQYF
>-|TRBD1|TRBJ1-5|TRBV5-6
TGTGCCAGCAGCTTGACAGGGGTTGCTCAGCCCCAGCATTTT
CASSLTGVAQPQHF
>-|TRBD2|TRBJ2-2|TRBV5-4
TGTGCCAGCAGCTTGGAGCAGCAGGGAGGGTGCACCGGGGAGCTGTTTTTT
CASSLEQQGGCTGELFF
>-|TRBD2|TRBJ2-3|TRBV10-3
TGTGCCATCAGTGAGGTGGGAGGGCTAGAGGATACGCAGTATTTT
CAISEVGGLEDTQYF
>-|TRBD1|TRBJ1-1|TRBV27
TGTGCCAGCAGTTTTAAGGGGGCCTACACTGAAGCTTTCTTT
CASSFKGAYTEAFF
>-|TRBD2|TRBJ2-2|TRBV5-1
TGCGCCAGCAGCCCACCCGGGACTAGCGCTCCCGGGGAGCTGTTTTTT
CASSPPGTSAPGELFF
>-|TRBD1|TRBJ1-2|TRBV29-1
TGCAGCGTTCTAGGACAGGGCCGATATGGCTACACCTTC
CSVLGQGRYGYTF
>-|-|TRBJ1-1|TRBV11-3
TGTGCCAGCAGCTTAGGCACCATGAATGAGGCTTTCTTT
CASSLGTMNEAFF
>-|-|TRBJ2-7|TRBV6-6
TGTGCCAGCAGTTCGTTACTCCCACCTAGCAAGCAGTACTTC
CASSSLLPPSKQYF
>-|-|TRBJ2-7|TRBV7-8
TGTGCCAGCAGCTCCTGGACAGACTCCTACGAGCAGTACTTC
CASSSWTDSYEQYF
>few|TRBD1|TRBJ1-3|TRBV9
TGTGCCAGCAGCCCCACAGGGGGGGTTCCTGGAAACACCATATATTTT
CASSPTGGVPGNTIYF
>-|TRBD2|TRBJ2-5|TRBV10-3
TGTGCCATCAGTGATAAGCGGGAGGGTGGAGAGACCCAGTACTTC
CAISDKREGGETQYF
>-|-|TRBJ2-5|TRBV28
TGTGCCAGCAGTCCTCGGGGTGCTTGGGGGGAGACCCAGTACTTC
CASSPRGAWGETQYF
>-|TRBD1|TRBJ1-5|TRBV28
TGTGCCAGCAGTTTACAACAGGGGTATCAGCCCCAGCATTTT
CASSLQQGYQPQHF
>-|-|TRBJ2-3|TRBV15
TGTGCCACCAGCACGGCGGGGTCGGTAAGCACAGATACGCAGTATTTT
CATSTAGSVSTDTQYF
>-|TRBD2|TRBJ2-3|TRBV15
TGTGCCACCAGCGGGGGGGATCGGGTCAACGCAGATACGCAGTATTTT
CATSGGDRVNADTQYF
>-|-|TRBJ2-7|TRBV27
TGTGCCAGCAGTTTTGGCGGGCCGGGTGAGCAGTACTTC
CASSFGGPGEQYF
>-|TRBD1|TRBJ2-7|TRBV5-1
TGCGCCAGCAGTTTGGACAGGGACCGCTACGAGCAGTACTTC
CASSLDRDRYEQYF
>once|-|TRBJ1-1|TRBV5-4
TGTGCCAGCAGCTATAAGGGGAACACTGAAGCTTTCTTT
CASSYKGNTEAFF
>-|-|TRBJ1-1|TRBV6-6
TGTGCCAGCAGCCGACGGGACCGGCAACCGGCTTTCTTT
CASSRRDRQPAFF
>-|-|TRBJ2-7|TRBV9
TGTGCCAGGTCAGATGAGGGTCCGGGTCAATGCGACGAGCAGTACTTC
CARSDEGPGQCDEQYF
>-|-|TRBJ1-3|TRBV4-1
TGCGCCAGCAGCCAAACGGCAGGATACACCATATATTTT
CASSQTAGYTIYF